A selection of T cell receptor beta chains follows, all from one sample in a study of shared clonotypes between healthy human individuals. Sequenced by immunoSEQ multiplex PCR; TCRdb stores in-frame clones only, minus some. Of roughly 2,000,000 clones listed, about 95% are singletons. Source material: naive CD8+ T cells sorted from blood. These receptors came from a man younger than 35 in good health. CDR3s include the opening cysteine and the closing phenylalanine or tryptophan. Fields, in order: CDR3 DNA, CDR3 protein, J gene, V gene, clone size, D gene. The D gene is left open where the match is weak. Clone size is not always given. Where it is, it says once, few, many or a class for expanded clones.

TGTGCCTGGAGTACCGGGACAGGGATAGGTTCGGAGTTCTTC	CAWSTGTGIGSEFF	TRBJ2-1	TRBV30	NA	TRBD1
TGTGCCAGCAGCTCACAGCATACCGGTGAGCAGTTCTTC	CASSSQHTGEQFF	TRBJ2-1	TRBV13	NA	NA
TGTGCCAGCAGCTTAGGCACACAGAACACCGGGGAGCTGTTTTTT	CASSLGTQNTGELFF	TRBJ2-2	TRBV7-9	once	NA
TGTGCCAGCAGTTACTCATGGGACAGCAATGAGCAGTTCTTC	CASSYSWDSNEQFF	TRBJ2-1	TRBV6-5	NA	TRBD1
TGTGCCAGCAGTTTATCAGGGACAGGGGCTAACTATGGCTACACCTTC	CASSLSGTGANYGYTF	TRBJ1-2	TRBV27	NA	TRBD1
TGTGCCAGCAGAGAGCGGGACAGGGGCTACGAGCAGTACTTC	CASRERDRGYEQYF	TRBJ2-7	TRBV6-6	NA	TRBD1
TGTGCCAGCAGCCCGGGACTAGCGGGGAACACCGGGGAGCTGTTTTTT	CASSPGLAGNTGELFF	TRBJ2-2	TRBV7-8	NA	TRBD2
TGTGCCAGCAGCCAGGGGTTTTTCGCCGGGGAGCTGTTTTTT	CASSQGFFAGELFF	TRBJ2-2	TRBV6-5	NA	NA
TGTGCCAGCAGCTTATACGCAGATACGCAGTATTTT	CASSLYADTQYF	TRBJ2-3	TRBV2	NA	NA
TGCGCCAGCAGCCATGGGGGATATCAGCCCCAGCATTTT	CASSHGGYQPQHF	TRBJ1-5	TRBV4-1	NA	NA
TGTGCCAGCAGCGAGACAGGTATGACCTACGAGCAGTACTTC	CASSETGMTYEQYF	TRBJ2-7	TRBV7-3	once	NA
TGTGCCAGCAGTCAAGCAGGGGCTCTCTATAATTCACCCCTCCACTTT	CASSQAGALYNSPLHF	TRBJ1-6	TRBV7-9	NA	NA
TGTGCCACCAGCAGAGATTCCGAATCATCCTACGAGCAGTACTTC	CATSRDSESSYEQYF	TRBJ2-7	TRBV15	NA	NA
TGTGCCAGCAGCAAAGACAGGTGGGAAGCTTTCTTT	CASSKDRWEAFF	TRBJ1-1	TRBV9	NA	NA
TGTGCCAGTACCACGGGACAGGGGGCATGGAATGAGCAGTTCTTC	CASTTGQGAWNEQFF	TRBJ2-1	TRBV19	NA	TRBD1
TGTGCCAGCAGGGAAGGGGCCCACGAGCAGTACTTC	CASREGAHEQYF	TRBJ2-7	TRBV5-4	NA	NA
TGTGCCAGCAGCTTGTCCACCGGGGGTGAAAAACTGTTTTTT	CASSLSTGGEKLFF	TRBJ1-4	TRBV5-4	NA	NA
TGTGCCAGCAGCCTGACAGCTTCCTACGAGCAGTACTTC	CASSLTASYEQYF	TRBJ2-7	TRBV27	NA	NA
TGCGCCAGCAGCTTGGACAGTTCCCAGCCCCAGCATTTT	CASSLDSSQPQHF	TRBJ1-5	TRBV5-1	NA	NA
TGTGCCAGCAGCTTGGCCGTCACAGATACGCAGTATTTT	CASSLAVTDTQYF	TRBJ2-3	TRBV5-6	NA	NA
TGTGCCAGCAGCTTGGGGACAGGGTATAGCAATCAGCCCCAGCATTTT	CASSLGTGYSNQPQHF	TRBJ1-5	TRBV5-6	NA	TRBD1
TGTGCCAGCAGCCAAAACCCGAGACTGATCGTCTTC	CASSQNPRLIVF	TRBJ2-7	TRBV14	NA	NA
TGTGCCTGGTCCGGACAGGACGGTCAGCCCCAGCATTTT	CAWSGQDGQPQHF	TRBJ1-5	TRBV30	NA	TRBD1
TGCAGCGTTGATTTAGGGGATGGGGACACCATATATTTT	CSVDLGDGDTIYF	TRBJ1-3	TRBV29-1	once	NA
TGTGCCACCAGCAGAGAAGGGACCATACAAGAGACCCAGTACTTC	CATSREGTIQETQYF	TRBJ2-5	TRBV15	NA	NA
TGTGCCAGCAGCTTGGAACTAGCGGGAGTTGAAAATGAGCAGTTCTTC	CASSLELAGVENEQFF	TRBJ2-1	TRBV5-6	NA	TRBD2
TGCGCCAGCAGCCAAGAGGACTCAATCGTTCTGGGAAACACCATATATTTT	CASSQEDSIVLGNTIYF	TRBJ1-3	TRBV4-1	NA	NA
TGCGCCAGCAGCACAGGACTTGAGCAGTTCTTC	CASSTGLEQFF	TRBJ2-1	TRBV5-1	NA	NA
TGTGCCAGCAGTGGGACAGGGGAACACTATGGCTACACCTTC	CASSGTGEHYGYTF	TRBJ1-2	TRBV27	once	TRBD1
TGTGCCAGCAGCCTCACAGGGACTGAAGCTTTCTTT	CASSLTGTEAFF	TRBJ1-1	TRBV5-6	NA	NA
TGTGCCACCCAGGACCCAGGGCAGGCCGGGGAGCTGTTTTTT	CATQDPGQAGELFF	TRBJ2-2	TRBV10-3	NA	NA
TGTGCCAGCGCGGACAGGTACCAAGAGACCCAGTACTTC	CASADRYQETQYF	TRBJ2-5	TRBV27	once	TRBD1
TGTGCCAGCAGCTCCTACACAGATACGCAGTATTTT	CASSSYTDTQYF	TRBJ2-3	TRBV7-2	NA	NA
TGCGCCAGCAGCCATTCAGCGGGAGTGGGGGCAGATACGCAGTATTTT	CASSHSAGVGADTQYF	TRBJ2-3	TRBV4-1	once	TRBD2
TGCGCCAGCAGCTACTGGACTAGCGGGAGCAACGAGCAGTACTTC	CASSYWTSGSNEQYF	TRBJ2-7	TRBV5-1	NA	TRBD2
TGTGCCAGCAGCCTCACGGACGGATTTTATGGCTACACCTTC	CASSLTDGFYGYTF	TRBJ1-2	TRBV6-5	NA	NA
TGTGCCAGCAGTGAAGCGCGCAGCACTTTGAGAAATCAGCCCCAGCATTTT	CASSEARSTLRNQPQHF	TRBJ1-5	TRBV6-1	NA	NA
TGCGCCAGCAGCCTAACAGAGTCCTACGAGCAGTACTTC	CASSLTESYEQYF	TRBJ2-7	TRBV4-1	few	NA
TGCGCCAGCAGCTCCGGGTTCAACCTGCTCGAGCAGTACTTC	CASSSGFNLLEQYF	TRBJ2-7	TRBV10-2	NA	NA
TGTGCCAGCAGCTCTACAGGGAGTTCACCCCTCCACTTT	CASSSTGSSPLHF	TRBJ1-6	TRBV7-3	few	NA
TGTGCCAGCAGCCATAAATGGGGGGATATCTACGAGCAGTACTTC	CASSHKWGDIYEQYF	TRBJ2-7	TRBV14	NA	NA
TGTGCCAGCAGCTTGGGGGAGAGGGGATACGAGCAGTACTTC	CASSLGERGYEQYF	TRBJ2-7	TRBV5-5	NA	NA
TGTGCCAGCAGTGAATTAGGGGCCTACGAGCAGTACTTC	CASSELGAYEQYF	TRBJ2-7	TRBV6-1	NA	NA
TGCGCCAGCAGCCAGAGGGGGGGCGGCTACGAGCAGTACTTC	CASSQRGGGYEQYF	TRBJ2-7	TRBV4-1	NA	NA
TGTGCCAGCAGTTACCCGAGTGGGGGGCCGGAAGAGACCCAGTACTTC	CASSYPSGGPEETQYF	TRBJ2-5	TRBV6-6	NA	NA
TGTGCCAGCAGCCCAGACTGGGGGGATACGCAGTATTTT	CASSPDWGDTQYF	TRBJ2-3	TRBV28	once	NA
TGTGCCAGCAGTTCGACGGGACAGGGAAGCGGGGAGCTGTTTTTT	CASSSTGQGSGELFF	TRBJ2-2	TRBV7-9	NA	TRBD1
TGTGCCAGCAGCTTAGATAGAAACTACAATGAGCAGTTCTTC	CASSLDRNYNEQFF	TRBJ2-1	TRBV7-9	NA	NA
TGTGCCAGCAGCTCCGTCGGGAGTGGTTCCTACAATGAGCAGTTCTTC	CASSSVGSGSYNEQFF	TRBJ2-1	TRBV7-9	NA	NA
TGTGCCAGCAGGGCATGGGGAACAGTTACTAATGAAAAACTGTTTTTT	CASRAWGTVTNEKLFF	TRBJ1-4	TRBV6-6	NA	NA
TGTGCCAGCAGCTCGCCGGGACCCGAAAGACGCGAAAAACTGTTTTTT	CASSSPGPERREKLFF	TRBJ1-4	TRBV11-2	NA	NA
TGTGCCAGCGGACAGGGGCACACCGGGGAGCTGTTTTTT	CASGQGHTGELFF	TRBJ2-2	TRBV27	NA	TRBD1
TGTGCCAGCAGCGTAGGGACACTTCCTAGCACAGATACGCAGTATTTT	CASSVGTLPSTDTQYF	TRBJ2-3	TRBV9	NA	NA
TGTGCCAGCAGTACGAGAGCGGAGATGTACGAGCAGTACTTC	CASSTRAEMYEQYF	TRBJ2-7	TRBV6-6	NA	NA
TGTGCCAGCAGCTTAGATTCGACTGCCACTTCCTACGAGCAGTACTTC	CASSLDSTATSYEQYF	TRBJ2-7	TRBV7-8	NA	NA